Given below is one T cell receptor beta chain in context. These data are taken from a study of T cell changes during pregnancy in multiple sclerosis. TCRdb's table, derived via immunoSEQ multiplex PCR, lists solely in-frame clones and lacks some. The sample has roughly 45,000 clones; roughly 94% are singletons. CDR1 and CDR2 from the germline V gene are SGHRS and YFSETQ. CDR3 length: 13 residues. Trimming shortened V by 2 bases and J by 10 bases, and 13 bases separated the two germline ends. This specimen was CD8+ T cells from peripheral blood mononuclear cells, taken in the first trimester of pregnancy. The rearrangement uses TRBV5-1 and TRBJ2-1; the D is unclear. This receptor was obtained from a female donor with multiple sclerosis, enrolled in a pregnancy study. The CDR3: CASSFGPSQEQFF. DNA for the CDR3: TGCGCCAGCAGCTTTGGCCCTTCCCAAGAGCAGTTCTTC.